The 9 T cell receptor beta chains given below trace back to one sample, sequenced in a study of blood T cells in healthy people across ages. Combining a sample-barcoded 5' primer with a J-beta primer mix, a second PCR ran for roughly 6 to 12 cycles. TCRdb passed the 5' RACE reads through MiXCR, listing each CDR3 protein once. Among more than 650,000 distinct CDR3 sequences listed, 20% to 30% were seen once. The sample also formed part of further work on T cells of mothers and their children.

The sequenced material came from blood. The source is a boy aged 5-17 years in good health.

This clonotype was seen only a few times. This chain's CDR3 is CASSPGQSRDTQYF. The DNA for the CDR3 is TGCGCCAGCAGCCCCGGCCAATCGAGGGATACGCAGTATTTT. The rearrangement joins TRBV5-1 to TRBJ2-3, with no clear D. Germline loops: CDR1 SGHRS, CDR2 YFSETQ. The CDR3 spans 14 residues. V lost 4 bases to trimming and J lost 6 bases, with 15 bases between them. Variable domain in full (rest from reference TRBV5-1 and TRBJ2-3): KAGVTQTPRYLIKTRGQQVTLSCSPISGHRSVSWYQQTPGQGLQFLFEYFSETQRNKGNFPGRFSGRQFSNSRSEMNVSTLELGDSALYLCASSPGQSRDTQYFGPGTRLTVL.

This chain connects TRBV5-1 to TRBJ2-3, with D tentatively TRBD1 (5 bases). This CDR3 comprises 11 residues. Germline V CDR1 and CDR2: SGHRS, YFSETQ. Trimming removed 5 bases at V and 6 bases at J, with 7 bases between. The CDR3 sequence is CASRKGDTQYF. As DNA, the CDR3 is TGCGCCAGCAGGAAGGGGGATACGCAGTATTTT.

This clonotype was detected only a few times. The chain couples TRBV5-1 to TRBJ1-3, with unresolved D. CDR1 and CDR2 from the germline V gene are SGHRS and YFSETQ. V was clipped by 7 bases and J by 0 bases, with 8 bases between them. This CDR3 comprises 13 residues. CDR3 sequence reads: CASGSVSGNTIYF. CDR3 nucleotide sequence: TGCGCCAGCGGTTCGGTCTCTGGAAACACCATATATTTT.

The rearrangement links TRBV6-5 to TRBJ2-3; D is perhaps TRBD2 (5 bases). V was trimmed by 2 bases and J by 0 bases, leaving 15 bases between them. Germline-derived CDR1 and CDR2 are MNHEY and SVGAGI. CDR3 length equals 17 residues. The CDR3 is CASSYRPLEVSTDTQYF. The CDR3 DNA is TGTGCCAGCAGTTACCGGCCTTTGGAGGTTAGCACAGATACGCAGTATTTT.

V and J are TRBV7-2 and TRBJ2-7, with D unresolved. The CDR3 spans 15 residues. Per the germline V gene, CDR1 is SGHTA and CDR2 is FQGNSA. The germline V and J ends were trimmed by 5 bases and 2 bases, with 16 bases remaining between them. The CDR3 DNA is TGTGCCAGCAGCCAGACCTCAATGTCCCCCTACGAGCAGTACTTC. This codes for CASSQTSMSPYEQYF. Filled out from reference TRBV7-2 and TRBJ2-7, the complete variable domain reads GAGVSQSPSNKVTEKGKDVELRCDPISGHTALYWYRQSLGQGLEFLIYFQGNSAPDKSGLPSDRFSAERTGGSVSTLTIQRTQQEDSAVYLCASSQTSMSPYEQYFGPGTRLTVT.

This clonotype was seen a handful of times. The genes are TRBV29-1 and TRBJ2-1; D not certain. The V gene's germline CDR1 is SQVTM and CDR2 ANQGSEA. The CDR3 totals 12 residues. V gave up 8 bases and J gave up 8 bases, with 16 bases separating them. The CDR3 loop reads CSIAPIVYEQFF. CDR3 sequence (DNA): TGCAGCATTGCCCCCATAGTTTATGAGCAGTTCTTC.

This clonotype was seen a few times. The genes are TRBV20-1 and TRBJ1-4; no reliable D call. Germline-derived CDR1 and CDR2 are DFQATT and SNEGSKA (reference sequence). Trimming left V 6 bases short and J 7 bases short, with 15 bases between. The CDR3 extends over 13 amino acids. The DNA for the CDR3 is TGCAGTGCCGTCCGGGGTCCCGGTGAAAAACTGTTTTTT. The encoded protein is CSAVRGPGEKLFF.

This clonotype was counted between two and nine times. This CDR3 reads CASSQGERGLSYEQYF. The CDR3 coding sequence is TGCGCCAGCAGCCAGGGGGAGCGGGGACTCTCCTACGAGCAGTACTTC. The chain links TRBV4-1 to TRBJ2-7; 7 bases fit TRBD2. The V and J ends lost 3 bases and 0 bases, in that order; junction bases with no gene match: 8. The germline V gene has CDR1 MGHRA and CDR2 YSYEKL. This CDR3 is 16 amino acids long.

The chain has TRBV29-1 and TRBJ2-2; D remains ambiguous. Germline V CDR1 and CDR2: SQVTM, ANQGSEA. V was clipped by 6 bases and J by 2 bases, with 10 bases between them. The CDR3 runs to 13 residues. The CDR3 loop reads CSVKGPNTGELFF. DNA for the CDR3: TGCAGCGTCAAAGGGCCCAACACCGGGGAGCTGTTTTTT.